The 23 T cell receptor beta chains in this list originate from one sample, sequenced in a study of PD-L1 blockade in urothelial cancer. Some clones are missing from TCRdb's copy, which holds only in-frame ones; the method was immunoSEQ multiplex PCR. The sample lists roughly 53,000 clones, roughly 87% occurring once. Time point given: pretreatment peripheral blood. The sample in question was PBMCs, obtained around atezolizumab (anti-PD-L1) treatment. The receptors were gathered from a woman in her sixties or seventies with urothelial cancer.

The rearrangement joins TRBV11-2 to TRBJ2-1; 8 nucleotides align to TRBD2. V lost 0 bases to trimming and J lost 5 bases; unmatched junction nucleotides: 3. The CDR3 totals 15 residues. The germline gives CDR1 SGHAT, CDR2 FQNNGV. The chain's CDR3 is CASSLDGGAHNEQFF. The CDR3 nucleotides are TGTGCCAGCAGCTTAGACGGGGGGGCCCACAATGAGCAGTTCTTC.

The chain uses TRBV30 and TRBJ2-7; 7 bases align to TRBD2. CDR3 length: 14 residues. The V segment lost 4 bases and the J segment 2 bases; nucleotides outside the gene matches: 8. Germline CDR1 and CDR2: GTSNPN and SVGIG (reference sequence). The CDR3 loop reads CAWTPSGLPYEQYF. The CDR3 nucleotides read TGTGCCTGGACACCTAGCGGACTACCCTACGAGCAGTACTTC. Using reference TRBV30 and TRBJ2-7 for the parts outside the CDR3, the full variable domain is SQTIHQWPATLVQPVGSPLSLECTVEGTSNPNLYWYRQAAGRGLQLLFYSVGIGQISSEVPQNLSASRPQDRQFILSSKKLLLSDSGFYLCAWTPSGLPYEQYFGPGTRLTVT.

The chain has TRBV18 and TRBJ2-3, with 7 bases lining up with TRBD1. J lost 1 base, V lost 3 bases, and 4 bases had no gene match. Germline V CDR1 and CDR2: KGHSH, LQKENI. CDR3 size: 15 residues. The CDR3 DNA reads TGTGCCAGCTCACCCAACAGGGGCCGCACAGATACGCAGTATTTT. This sequence encodes CASSPNRGRTDTQYF.

The rearrangement joins TRBV5-6 to TRBJ1-5; tentatively, D is TRBD1 (5 bases). The germline gives CDR1 SGHDT, CDR2 YYEEEE. V was cut by 6 bases and J by 3 bases, with 13 bases left in between. This CDR3 contains 14 residues. The CDR3 reads CASTATGVNQPQHF. The CDR3 DNA sequence: TGTGCCAGCACCGCTACAGGAGTCAATCAGCCCCAGCATTTT.

The V gene is TRBV9, the J gene TRBJ1-1, with D possibly TRBD1 on 6 matching bases. The ends were cut back, 1 base at V and 0 bases at J, with 10 bases in the middle. Germline V gene data show CDR1 as SGDLS and CDR2 as YYNGEE. CDR3 length: 15 residues. The CDR3 coding sequence is TGTGCCAGCAGCGTACAGGGGACAATGAACACTGAAGCTTTCTTT. This encodes CASSVQGTMNTEAFF.

This clone was counted between two and nine times. The chain combines TRBV19 with TRBJ1-2, with 7 bases that match TRBD1. The J segment lost 4 bases and the V segment lost 4 bases, leaving 6 bases of the junction unmatched. Germline V CDR1 and CDR2: LNHDA, SQIVND (reference sequence). The CDR3 extends over 14 amino acids. CDR3 nucleotide sequence: TGTGCCAGTAGTACCACAGGGGCCTCCTATGGCTACACCTTC. Protein product: CASSTTGASYGYTF. The full variable domain, in which reference TRBV19 and TRBJ1-2 provide the parts outside the CDR3, is DGGITQSPKYLFRKEGQNVTLSCEQNLNHDAMYWYRQDPGQGLRLIYYSQIVNDFQKGDIAEGYSVSREKKESFPLTVTSAQKNPTAFYLCASSTTGASYGYTFGSGTRLTVV.

V usage is TRBV2 and J usage is TRBJ2-1; D is unresolved. Germline V CDR1 and CDR2: SNHLY, FYNNEI. V was shortened by 3 bases and J by 1 base, with 7 bases between the two germline ends. The CDR3 consists of 14 residues. The CDR3 DNA reads TGTGCCAGCAGTGACAGTGATTCCTACAATGAGCAGTTCTTC. Its protein is CASSDSDSYNEQFF.

J is TRBJ2-3 and V is TRBV7-9; 10 positions agree with TRBD2. Germline trimming cut 0 bases from V and 1 base from J; bases unmatched to any gene: 7. Germline CDR1 and CDR2: SEHNR and FQNEAQ (reference sequence). The CDR3 is 18 residues long. The CDR3 here is CASSLASGGADGTDTQYF. The CDR3 nucleotides are TGTGCCAGCAGCTTAGCAAGCGGGGGGGCCGACGGCACAGATACGCAGTATTTT. Full variable domain (rest looked up from reference TRBV7-9 and TRBJ2-3): DTGVSQNPRHKITKRGQNVTFRCDPISEHNRLYWYRQTLGQGPEFLTYFQNEAQLEKSRLLSDRFSAERPKGSFSTLEIQRTEQGDSAMYLCASSLASGGADGTDTQYFGPGTRLTVL.

This chain joins TRBV10-3 and TRBJ2-3; 14 bases align to TRBD2. The junction had 5 bases not matched to a gene; V was cut back by 3 bases and J by 6 bases. The CDR3 covers 16 residues. Germline V gene sequence: CDR1 ENHRY, CDR2 SYGVKD. The CDR3 is CAISDRLAGGRDTQYF. The DNA for the CDR3 is TGTGCCATCAGTGACCGACTAGCGGGAGGGCGGGATACGCAGTATTTT.

The genes are TRBV2 and TRBJ1-2; 8 nucleotides line up with TRBD1. V trimming: 6 bases; J trimming: 3 bases; junction bases outside the gene matches: 12. Germline V lookup: CDR1 SNHLY, CDR2 FYNNEI. This CDR3 region has 16 residues. Written as DNA, the CDR3 is TGTGCCAGCAGGCAACCCCTCTTACAGGGGGACTATGGCTACACCTTC. Amino acid sequence: CASRQPLLQGDYGYTF.

This rearrangement joins TRBV6-5 to TRBJ2-2; the D gene is possibly TRBD2 (5 bases). Deletions cut 7 bases from V and 0 bases from J, with 9 bases between. Per the germline V gene, CDR1 is MNHEY and CDR2 is SVGAGI. The CDR3 has 14 residues. The CDR3 coding sequence is TGTGCCAGCACTAGACTATCGAACACCGGGGAGCTGTTTTTT. Encoded protein: CASTRLSNTGELFF.

The chain recombines TRBV9 with TRBJ2-1; a weak D match, TRBD2 (5 bases). CDR1 and CDR2 from the germline V gene are SGDLS and YYNGEE. The CDR3 has 13 amino acids. V shed 3 bases and J shed 7 bases, with 11 bases lying between them. As DNA, the CDR3 is TGTGCCAGCAGCGCGGCGGGTTATAATGAGCAGTTCTTC. Protein sequence: CASSAAGYNEQFF.

V gene TRBV7-8 combines with J gene TRBJ2-7, with D perhaps matching TRBD2 (5 bases). The CDR3 runs 12 residues. Trimming took off 5 bases at V and 0 bases at J, with 5 bases between the two ends. CDR1 and CDR2 (germline): SGHVS, FQNEAQ. The CDR3 spells CASSTSSYEQYF. As DNA, the CDR3 is TGTGCCAGCAGCACTAGCTCCTACGAGCAGTACTTC.

J is TRBJ2-1 and V is TRBV7-8, with a weak D call TRBD2 (6 bases). Germline V CDR1 and CDR2: SGHVS, FQNEAQ. This CDR3 comprises 14 residues. V gave up 1 base and J gave up 7 bases, with 11 bases separating them. The CDR3 protein is CASSLVPGANEQFF. Written as DNA, the CDR3 is TGTGCCAGCAGCTTAGTGCCGGGAGCAAATGAGCAGTTCTTC.

The V call is TRBV7-3, the J call TRBJ1-2; 12 bases map to TRBD1. The germline V gene has CDR1 SGHTA and CDR2 FQGTGA. This CDR3 has 17 amino acids. V shed 4 bases, J shed 6 bases, and the junction held 12 bases outside the gene matches. The chain's CDR3 is CASSYQGGTGGLDGYTF. CDR3 sequence (DNA): TGTGCCAGCAGCTATCAAGGGGGGACAGGGGGCTTGGATGGCTACACCTTC.

The CDR3 region is CASSLLAAMNTEAFF. CDR3 in DNA: TGTGCCAGCAGCTTATTAGCGGCGATGAACACTGAAGCTTTCTTT. V usage is TRBV7-9 and J usage is TRBJ1-1, with no clear D. CDR3 size: 15 residues. Trimming left V 2 bases short and J 0 bases short, with 10 bases between. The V gene's germline CDR1 is SEHNR and CDR2 FQNEAQ (reference sequence).

The chain employs TRBV7-6 and TRBJ2-3; a weak D match, TRBD2 (7 bases). In germline, CDR1 is SGHVS, CDR2 FNYEAQ. The V gene lost 5 bases and the J gene lost 3 bases, with 15 bases spanning the gap. The length of the CDR3 is 15 residues. The CDR3 DNA sequence: TGTGCCAGCAGCGTGGAGGGGGGGCCAACAGATACGCAGTATTTT. It yields the protein CASSVEGGPTDTQYF.

The V gene is TRBV7-8, the J gene TRBJ2-7; TRBD2 might be the D (6 bases). Trimming left V 8 bases short and J 4 bases short, with 9 bases between. The CDR3 extends over 11 amino acids. The germline gives CDR1 SGHVS, CDR2 FQNEAQ. The CDR3 region is CASHGGYEQYF. DNA for the CDR3: TGTGCCAGCCACGGGGGATACGAGCAGTACTTC.

The V call is TRBV10-3, the J call TRBJ1-5, with D perhaps TRBD1 (6 bases). V was cut by 4 bases and J by 5 bases, with 9 bases left in between. CDR3 length equals 13 residues. CDR1 ENHRY and CDR2 SYGVKD come from the germline V gene. CDR3 in DNA: TGTGCCATCAGTGGCCGGACAGATCAGCCCCAGCATTTT. Its translation is CAISGRTDQPQHF.

The chain uses TRBV13 and TRBJ2-7, with 10 bases identical to TRBD2. Germline lookup yields CDR1 PRHDT and CDR2 FYEKMQ (reference sequence). The V and J ends lost 5 bases and 7 bases, in that order; junction bases with no gene match: 11. The CDR3 is 15 amino acids. Here the CDR3 reads CASSVTSGAPEEQYF. Written as DNA, the CDR3 is TGTGCCAGCAGCGTCACTAGCGGGGCCCCGGAGGAGCAGTACTTC. Supplemented by reference TRBV13 and TRBJ2-7, the full variable domain reads AAGVIQSPRHLIKEKRETATLKCYPIPRHDTVYWYQQGPGQDPQFLISFYEKMQSDKGSIPDRFSAQQFSDYHSELNMSSLELGDSALYFCASSVTSGAPEEQYFGPGTRLTVT.

The chain combines TRBV20-1 with TRBJ1-2; D ambiguous. The CDR3 totals 11 residues. The V end was cut by 1 base, the J end by 5 bases, with 5 bases between. Per germline, CDR1 DFQATT and CDR2 SNEGSKA (reference sequence). CDR3 DNA sequence: TGCAGTGCTAGAGTCGGGTATGGCTACACCTTC. This translates into CSARVGYGYTF.

This rearrangement joins TRBV5-1 to TRBJ2-2, with TRBD2 identical over 10 bases. Looked up from germline, CDR1 is SGHRS and CDR2 is YFSETQ. The junction had 8 bases not matched to a gene; V was cut back by 3 bases and J by 0 bases. This CDR3 region has 18 residues. The CDR3 bases are TGCGCCAGCAGCTCGTCGATAGCGGGAGGACCGAACACCGGGGAGCTGTTTTTT. Its translation: CASSSSIAGGPNTGELFF. The full variable domain, in which reference TRBV5-1 and TRBJ2-2 provide the parts outside the CDR3, is KAGVTQTPRYLIKTRGQQVTLSCSPISGHRSVSWYQQTPGQGLQFLFEYFSETQRNKGNFPGRFSGRQFSNSRSEMNVSTLELGDSALYLCASSSSIAGGPNTGELFFGEGSRLTVL.

The chain has TRBV29-1 and TRBJ2-3; 8 bases are a match to TRBD1. Germline-derived CDR1 and CDR2 are SQVTM and ANQGSEA. J was trimmed by 0 bases and V by 4 bases; bases with no gene match: 6. This CDR3 comprises 15 residues. The CDR3 region is CSVAEGQASTDTQYF. CDR3 in DNA: TGCAGCGTTGCGGAGGGACAGGCAAGCACAGATACGCAGTATTTT.